Listed here are 26 T cell receptor beta chains from one sample, sequenced in a study of lymphopenia after photon versus proton radiotherapy. The data were produced by immunoSEQ multiplex PCR, yet TCRdb's version contains in-frame clones alone and is incomplete. The data contain 65,000 to 75,000 clones, 85% to 90% of them singletons. Sample: peripheral blood, taken from a patient treated with proton-based radiotherapy. The receptors were sampled from a man older than 75 with esophageal cancer.

The V and J genes are TRBV5-4 and TRBJ1-2; tentatively, D is TRBD1 (5 bases). Germline V gene lookup returns CDR1 SGHNT and CDR2 YYREEE (reference sequence). The CDR3 is made up of 14 amino acids. Trimming stripped 4 bases from V and 7 bases from J, with 17 bases between. CDR3 DNA: TGTGCCAGCAGCCCGACAGTAGGGGCGGGTGGCTACACCTTC. This encodes CASSPTVGAGGYTF.

The chain carries TRBV4-3 and TRBJ2-7; TRBD2 matches 10 bases. The junction had 5 bases not matched to a gene; V was cut back by 1 base and J by 5 bases. Looked up from germline, CDR1 is LGHNA and CDR2 is YSLEER. The CDR3 runs 15 residues. CDR3 loop: CASSQGLAGVHEQYF. The CDR3 DNA is TGCGCCAGCAGCCAAGGGCTAGCGGGAGTCCACGAGCAGTACTTC.

This chain uses TRBV6-6 with TRBJ2-5, with 7 bases lining up with TRBD1. The germline V gene has CDR1 MNHNY and CDR2 SVGAGI (reference sequence). V gave up 7 bases and J gave up 7 bases; unmatched junction bases: 12. The CDR3 spans 14 residues. The CDR3 protein is CASTSTGTSWTQYF. DNA of the CDR3: TGTGCCAGCACCTCGACAGGGACAAGTTGGACCCAGTACTTC.

J is TRBJ1-2 and V is TRBV30; 9 bases agree with TRBD1. The CDR3 spans 15 residues. CDR1 is GTSNPN and CDR2 is SVGIG in the germline V gene (reference sequence). Germline trimming cut 4 bases from V and 5 bases from J; bases unmatched to any gene: 11. CDR3 region: CAWTRAGQGSYGYTF. Here the CDR3 DNA reads TGTGCCTGGACCAGAGCGGGACAGGGCTCTTATGGCTACACCTTC.

The chain is built from TRBV4-3 and TRBJ2-2; D not certain. Trimming shortened V by 4 bases and J by 2 bases, and 5 bases separated the two germline ends. Per germline, CDR1 LGHNA and CDR2 YSLEER. The CDR3 consists of 13 residues. In nucleotides, the CDR3 is TGCGCCAGCAGCCGCATTAACACCGGGGAGCTGTTTTTT. Translated: CASSRINTGELFF.

There are a few counts of this clone. V gene TRBV5-1 combines with J gene TRBJ1-3; D is uncertain. With 0 bases removed from V and 1 base from J, the gap between germline ends came to 17 bases. The CDR3 has 18 residues. CDR1 SGHRS and CDR2 YFSETQ come from the germline V gene. The CDR3, as DNA: TGCGCCAGCAGCTTGGAGGGCCGCGGCGTAGGGTCTGGAAACACCATATATTTT. Amino acids: CASSLEGRGVGSGNTIYF.

A word on this clone: At one end the junction does not follow the germline gene, possibly because of a read error. The chain combines TRBV19 with TRBJ2-1; TRBD2 aligns across 10 bases. This CDR3 is 13 amino acids long. CDR1 and CDR2 from the germline V gene are LNHDA and SQIVND (reference sequence). The CDR3 reads CASSSDLAGVRLF. The CDR3 DNA reads TGTGCCAGTAGCAGCGACCTAGCGGGGGTCAGGCTCTTC.

V and J are TRBV30 and TRBJ2-5, with D possibly being TRBD2 (6 bases). V lost 3 bases to trimming and J lost 0 bases, with 11 bases between them. Germline V gene data show CDR1 as GTSNPN and CDR2 as SVGIG (reference sequence). The CDR3 totals 14 residues. The CDR3 region has the DNA TGTGCCTGGAGCCACGGGACTGACCAAGAGACCCAGTACTTC. Translated: CAWSHGTDQETQYF.

The chain employs TRBV29-1 and TRBJ1-1; 7 bases agree with TRBD1. V gave up 4 bases and J gave up 4 bases; unmatched junction bases: 6. Germline V lookup: CDR1 SQVTM, CDR2 ANQGSEA. The CDR3 is 13 residues long. The CDR3 here is CSVGQGLGTEAFF. The CDR3 DNA reads TGCAGCGTTGGACAGGGATTGGGCACTGAAGCTTTCTTT.

The J gene is TRBJ2-1, the V gene TRBV9; TRBD2 agrees at 8 bases. Germline V CDR1 and CDR2: SGDLS, YYNGEE. This CDR3 comprises 15 residues. V lost 3 bases to trimming and J lost 4 bases; unmatched junction nucleotides: 6. CDR3 protein: CASSATSGTYNEQFF. The CDR3 coding sequence is TGTGCCAGCAGCGCCACTAGCGGCACTTACAATGAGCAGTTCTTC.

This clone was recorded a few times. The chain couples TRBV27 to TRBJ2-3; possible D gene TRBD1, 6 bases. Trimming stripped 2 bases from V and 6 bases from J, with 15 bases between. Germline V gene lookup returns CDR1 MNHEY and CDR2 SMNVEV (reference sequence). The CDR3 runs 15 residues. This CDR3 is CASSLEGRGSDTQYF. Written as DNA, the CDR3 is TGTGCCAGCAGTTTAGAGGGCAGGGGTTCCGATACGCAGTATTTT.

This clone was counted a single time. V usage is TRBV15 and J usage is TRBJ1-1, with TRBD1 as a possible D gene (5 bases). From germline, CDR1 is LNHNV and CDR2 YYDKDF (reference sequence). This CDR3 is built from 13 residues. Trimming cost V 1 base and J 3 bases, with 6 bases left between them. The chain's CDR3 is CATSRGDDTEAFF. The CDR3 nucleotides read TGTGCCACCAGCAGAGGGGACGACACTGAAGCTTTCTTT. The whole variable domain, filled in from reference TRBV15 and TRBJ1-1, reads DAMVIQNPRYQVTQFGKPVTLSCSQTLNHNVMYWYQQKSSQAPKLLFHYYDKDFNNEADTPDNFQSRRPNTSFCFLDIRSPGLGDTAMYLCATSRGDDTEAFFGQGTRLTVV.

The chain has TRBV30 and TRBJ1-5, with D unclear. The CDR3 is 13 residues long. Trimming left V 0 bases short and J 6 bases short, with 9 bases between. Germline assignment: CDR1 GTSNPN and CDR2 SVGIG (reference sequence). CDR3 sequence (DNA): TGTGCCTGGAGTGTAAAGCATGGTCAGCCCCAGCATTTT. Its translation is CAWSVKHGQPQHF.

The gene calls are TRBV10-3 and TRBJ1-5, with D unclear. CDR3 size: 12 residues. Trimming removed 4 bases from V and 4 bases from J, with 5 bases in between. Germline-derived CDR1 and CDR2 are ENHRY and SYGVKD. Written as DNA, the CDR3 is TGTGCCATCAGTGTTAATAATCAGCCCCAGCATTTT. Protein sequence: CAISVNNQPQHF.

The gene calls are TRBV15 and TRBJ1-2, with no clear D. The CDR3 is 14 residues long. Deletions cut 4 bases from V and 4 bases from J, with 13 bases between. Germline assignment: CDR1 LNHNV and CDR2 YYDKDF (reference sequence). CDR3 DNA sequence: TGTGCCACCAGCATTGAGGGAACTCTCTATGGCTACACCTTC. This sequence encodes CATSIEGTLYGYTF.

This sequence joins TRBV4-2 and TRBJ2-3; 8 bases are shared with TRBD2. From germline, CDR1 is LGHNA and CDR2 YNFKEQ. Losses at the gene ends were 1 base for V and 2 bases for J; bases not matched to a gene: 5. The CDR3 loop spans 16 amino acids. The CDR3 spells CASSQGHSGVTDTQYF. CDR3 sequence (DNA): TGTGCCAGCAGCCAAGGCCATAGCGGGGTCACAGATACGCAGTATTTT.

The chain uses TRBV29-1 and TRBJ2-2; 12 bases match TRBD1. The CDR3 runs 15 residues. J gave up 5 bases and V 6 bases, and 7 bases lay outside the gene matches. Germline CDR1 is SQVTM and CDR2 is ANQGSEA. This chain's CDR3 is CSVGQGATETGELFF. CDR3 DNA: TGCAGCGTGGGACAGGGGGCGACGGAAACCGGGGAGCTGTTTTTT.

The sample holds one count of this clone. The chain links TRBV7-2 to TRBJ1-1; 7 nucleotides line up with TRBD1. In germline, CDR1 is SGHTA, CDR2 FQGNSA. The V gene end was trimmed by 1 base and the J gene end by 7 bases; junction bases not matched to a gene: 3. This CDR3 region has 13 residues. The CDR3 DNA is TGTGCCAGCAGCTTAGAAAGGACAGGTGAAGCTTTCTTT. It yields the protein CASSLERTGEAFF. The variable domain in full, completed from reference TRBV7-2 and TRBJ1-1, reads GAGVSQSPSNKVTEKGKDVELRCDPISGHTALYWYRQSLGQGLEFLIYFQGNSAPDKSGLPSDRFSAERTGGSVSTLTIQRTQQEDSAVYLCASSLERTGEAFFGQGTRLTVV.

The rearrangement links TRBV11-2 to TRBJ2-2, with D hard to call. This CDR3 spans 13 amino acids. Germline lookup yields CDR1 SGHAT and CDR2 FQNNGV. V lost 1 base and J 5 bases, leaving 5 bases between the germline ends. CDR3 DNA: TGTGCCAGCAGCTTAGTTCGGACCGGGGAGCTGTTTTTT. Its translation is CASSLVRTGELFF. Drawing the rest from reference TRBV11-2 and TRBJ2-2, the complete variable domain is EAGVAQSPRYKIIEKRQSVAFWCNPISGHATLYWYQQILGQGPKLLIQFQNNGVVDDSQLPKDRFSAERLKGVDSTLKIQPAKLEDSAVYLCASSLVRTGELFFGEGSRLTVL.

This clone was seen a single time. The V gene is TRBV9, the J gene TRBJ1-2; 8 bases line up with TRBD1. Germline V gives CDR1 SGDLS, CDR2 YYNGEE. The CDR3 is 18 residues long. With V trimmed by 4 bases and J by 6 bases, 20 bases remained unmatched. The CDR3 region has the DNA TGTGCCAGCAGCACCAAACAGGGACAGGAGACACGAGGGGATGGCTACACCTTC. Translated: CASSTKQGQETRGDGYTF. The entire variable domain, with the rest obtained from reference TRBV9 and TRBJ1-2, is as follows: DSGVTQTPKHLITATGQRVTLRCSPRSGDLSVYWYQQSLDQGLQFLIQYYNGEERAKGNILERFSAQQFPDLHSELNLSSLELGDSALYFCASSTKQGQETRGDGYTFGSGTRLTVV.

This sequence joins TRBV11-2 and TRBJ2-5; D is unresolved. CDR1 is SGHAT and CDR2 is FQNNGV in the germline V gene. The CDR3 sequence is 12 residues long. Between the trimmed V and J ends, which lost 5 bases and 4 bases, there was a span of 8 bases. CDR3 residues: CASSQARETQYF. For the CDR3, the DNA is TGTGCCAGCAGCCAAGCCCGAGAGACCCAGTACTTC.

This clone was detected only once. This sequence joins TRBV6-5 and TRBJ1-1, with 9 positions matching TRBD1. The germline V gene has CDR1 MNHEY and CDR2 SVGAGI. The CDR3 length is 15 residues. Germline trimming cut 0 bases from V and 11 bases from J; bases unmatched to any gene: 10. In nucleotides, the CDR3 is TGTGCCAGCAGTTACTCCCGGGACAGGGAAACATCGGCTTTCTTT. Residues: CASSYSRDRETSAFF.

The CDR3 reads CASSLSSFATNEKLFF. CDR3 nucleotide sequence: TGTGCCAGCAGCTTATCCTCTTTTGCAACTAATGAAAAACTGTTTTTT. This sequence joins TRBV7-9 and TRBJ1-4, with unresolved D. The CDR3 has 16 residues. Germline V gives CDR1 SEHNR, CDR2 FQNEAQ (reference sequence). V shed 2 bases and J shed 0 bases, with 10 bases lying between them.

The chain carries TRBV18 and TRBJ1-2, with TRBD1 matching 8 bases. V gave up 5 bases and J gave up 3 bases; unmatched junction bases: 5. The V gene's germline CDR1 is KGHSH and CDR2 LQKENI. This CDR3 has 14 residues. Here the CDR3 reads CASSDTGGDYGYTF. CDR3 nucleotide sequence: TGTGCCAGCTCAGACACAGGGGGTGACTATGGCTACACCTTC.

The chain couples TRBV9 to TRBJ1-1; no definite D call. The length of the CDR3 is 15 residues. With 0 bases removed from V and 0 bases from J, the gap between germline ends came to 9 bases. Germline V gene sequence: CDR1 SGDLS, CDR2 YYNGEE. The CDR3 here is CASSVAPGLNTEAFF. In nucleotides, the CDR3 is TGTGCCAGCAGCGTAGCTCCGGGATTGAACACTGAAGCTTTCTTT.

This sequence joins TRBV25-1 and TRBJ2-3; D gene uncertain. Germline V gene data show CDR1 as MGHDK and CDR2 as SYGVNS. The CDR3 length is 14 residues. Trimming shortened V by 0 bases and J by 0 bases, and 4 bases separated the two germline ends. CDR3 in DNA: TGTGCCAGCAGTGAATATTATAGCACAGATACGCAGTATTTT. Residues: CASSEYYSTDTQYF.